The 14 T cell receptor beta chains reported below all come from one sample, sequenced in a study of blood T cell repertoires in COVID-19 (dated by TCRdb to about 2020). Library preparation employed the immunoSEQ multiplex PCR assay. TCRdb mirrors the immuneACCESS table, restricted to in-frame sequences. Some clones are absent from its copies; in checked studies, under half trace to an unresolved V gene, and the reason for the others is unknown. This sample is represented by a few hundred thousand clones; roughly 87% of them were singletons. In total, the top ten clones hold 1% of the sample. Source material: PBMCs or T cells enriched from blood (not recorded which). The receptors stem from a woman in her twenties or thirties who had recovered from COVID-19.

The rearrangement uses TRBV5-4 and TRBJ1-1; D is undetermined. The germline V gene has CDR1 SGHNT and CDR2 YYREEE (reference sequence). This CDR3 contains 16 residues. V lost 7 bases and J lost 1, with 20 bases in between. This chain's CDR3 is CASHGGPIKTNTEAFF. The CDR3 DNA follows: TGTGCCAGCCATGGCGGGCCAATCAAGACGAACACTGAAGCTTTCTTT.

V gene TRBV28 combines with J gene TRBJ2-3, with D maybe TRBD1 (6 bases). V was clipped by 4 bases and J by 4 bases, with 9 bases between them. CDR1 is MDHEN, CDR2 SYDVKM, per germline. The CDR3 is 13 amino acids. DNA of the CDR3: TGTGCCAGCAGTTGGACAGTTTCAGATACGCAGTATTTT. Protein sequence: CASSWTVSDTQYF.

V usage is TRBV5-1 and J usage is TRBJ2-3; D uncertain. The CDR3 spans 15 residues. The V and J ends lost 2 bases and 2 bases respectively, with 12 bases between them. Germline V lookup: CDR1 SGHRS, CDR2 YFSETQ. In DNA, the CDR3 is TGCGCCAGCAGCTTATCAGGATTCGCCACAGATACGCAGTATTTT. Encoded protein: CASSLSGFATDTQYF. The complete variable domain, with remaining parts taken from reference TRBV5-1 and TRBJ2-3, reads KAGVTQTPRYLIKTRGQQVTLSCSPISGHRSVSWYQQTPGQGLQFLFEYFSETQRNKGNFPGRFSGRQFSNSRSEMNVSTLELGDSALYLCASSLSGFATDTQYFGPGTRLTVL.

This clone was counted between two and nine times. This chain joins TRBV9 and TRBJ2-1; 7 bases agree with TRBD1. There are 13 residues in the CDR3. Per the germline V gene, CDR1 is SGDLS and CDR2 is YYNGEE. The V segment lost 4 bases and the J segment 5 bases; nucleotides outside the gene matches: 3. CDR3 DNA: TGTGCCAGCAGCCCAGACAGGGACAATGAGCAGTTCTTC. It yields the protein CASSPDRDNEQFF.

The chain uses TRBV7-9 and TRBJ1-1; weak D call: TRBD1 (5 bases). This CDR3 has 12 residues. Trimming took 5 bases from V and 10 from J, leaving 14 bases between them. Germline V CDR1 and CDR2: SEHNR, FQNEAQ (reference sequence). CDR3 residues: CASSNRLGAAFF. The CDR3 nucleotides read TGTGCCAGCAGCAACAGGCTTGGGGCAGCTTTCTTT.

The V gene is TRBV19, the J gene TRBJ2-7; 8 bases line up with TRBD1. Germline V gene lookup returns CDR1 LNHDA and CDR2 SQIVND (reference sequence). The junction had 12 bases not matched to a gene; V was cut back by 6 bases and J by 2 bases. The CDR3 extends over 16 amino acids. Here the CDR3 DNA reads TGTGCCAGTAGACCGAACCCGGGACAGGCTCCCTACGAGCAGTACTTC. It yields the protein CASRPNPGQAPYEQYF.

CDR3 region: CAWSRRGRVSVDGYTF. The CDR3 nucleotides read TGTGCCTGGAGTCGAAGGGGGAGGGTATCGGTGGATGGCTACACCTTC. The chain employs TRBV30 and TRBJ1-2; the D gene is possibly TRBD1 (6 bases). Trimming cost V 2 bases and J 6 bases, with 22 bases left between them. The germline V gene has CDR1 GTSNPN and CDR2 SVGIG (reference sequence). The CDR3 is 16 residues long.

This chain connects TRBV7-9 to TRBJ1-2; perhaps TRBD1 as D (5 bases). The germline V gene has CDR1 SEHNR and CDR2 FQNEAQ (reference sequence). V was cut by 4 bases and J by 1 base, with 13 bases left in between. This CDR3 region has 15 residues. The CDR3 DNA sequence: TGTGCCAGCAGCTCGGGGACTGGGTTTAACTATGGCTACACCTTC. It is translated as CASSSGTGFNYGYTF.

V is TRBV28 and J is TRBJ1-4; D not resolved. Germline CDR1 reads MDHEN; CDR2 reads SYDVKM. This CDR3 is 14 amino acids long. The V and J ends lost 5 bases and 0 bases respectively, with 7 bases between them. CDR3 sequence: CASSLDATNEKLFF. The CDR3 DNA follows: TGTGCCAGCAGTCTAGATGCAACTAATGAAAAACTGTTTTTT.

The chain uses TRBV9 and TRBJ1-1; no definite D call. CDR3 length: 14 amino acids. The V gene lost 4 bases and the J gene lost 5 bases, with 15 bases spanning the gap. Germline V gene lookup returns CDR1 SGDLS and CDR2 YYNGEE. In DNA form, the CDR3 reads TGTGCCAGCAGCAGCTCAGGTTCACAAACTGAAGCTTTCTTT. This sequence encodes CASSSSGSQTEAFF.

This clone was seen just once. This rearrangement joins TRBV5-1 to TRBJ2-7, with unresolved D. The CDR3 has 13 amino acids. The germline CDR1 and CDR2 sequences are SGHRS and YFSETQ. The V end was cut by 0 bases, the J end by 4 bases, with 8 bases between. For the CDR3, the DNA is TGCGCCAGCAGCTTGGTATCAGGATACGAGCAGTACTTC. It is translated as CASSLVSGYEQYF.

V and J are TRBV21-1 and TRBJ1-5; TRBD1, the D gene given by the table, was not confirmed from the DNA. TRBV21-1 is assigned pseudogene status. The CDR3 has 15 amino acids. CDR3 DNA sequence: TGTGCCAGCAGCAATATGGGACAGTTATATCAGCCCCAGCATTTT. Its translation: CASSNMGQLYQPQHF.

This clone was seen a single time. The chain joins TRBV23-1 to TRBJ2-6, with D possibly TRBD1 on 6 matching bases. TRBV23-1 is filed as an ORF, its function uncertain. Trimming shortened V by 2 bases and J by 1 base, and 9 bases separated the two germline ends. The CDR3 runs to 16 residues. The CDR3 bases are TGCGCCAGCAGTCAACGGACAGTATCTGGGGCCAACGTCCTGACTTTC. Its translation: CASSQRTVSGANVLTF.

The chain joins TRBV7-9 to TRBJ2-7, with D perhaps matching TRBD2 (6 bases). CDR1 SEHNR and CDR2 FQNEAQ come from the germline V gene (reference sequence). The CDR3 sequence is 14 residues long. V was shortened by 5 bases and J by 2 bases, with 13 bases between the two germline ends. The CDR3 DNA follows: TGTGCCAGCAGCCTGCGTGGGGAGGCCTACGAGCAGTACTTC. It translates to CASSLRGEAYEQYF.